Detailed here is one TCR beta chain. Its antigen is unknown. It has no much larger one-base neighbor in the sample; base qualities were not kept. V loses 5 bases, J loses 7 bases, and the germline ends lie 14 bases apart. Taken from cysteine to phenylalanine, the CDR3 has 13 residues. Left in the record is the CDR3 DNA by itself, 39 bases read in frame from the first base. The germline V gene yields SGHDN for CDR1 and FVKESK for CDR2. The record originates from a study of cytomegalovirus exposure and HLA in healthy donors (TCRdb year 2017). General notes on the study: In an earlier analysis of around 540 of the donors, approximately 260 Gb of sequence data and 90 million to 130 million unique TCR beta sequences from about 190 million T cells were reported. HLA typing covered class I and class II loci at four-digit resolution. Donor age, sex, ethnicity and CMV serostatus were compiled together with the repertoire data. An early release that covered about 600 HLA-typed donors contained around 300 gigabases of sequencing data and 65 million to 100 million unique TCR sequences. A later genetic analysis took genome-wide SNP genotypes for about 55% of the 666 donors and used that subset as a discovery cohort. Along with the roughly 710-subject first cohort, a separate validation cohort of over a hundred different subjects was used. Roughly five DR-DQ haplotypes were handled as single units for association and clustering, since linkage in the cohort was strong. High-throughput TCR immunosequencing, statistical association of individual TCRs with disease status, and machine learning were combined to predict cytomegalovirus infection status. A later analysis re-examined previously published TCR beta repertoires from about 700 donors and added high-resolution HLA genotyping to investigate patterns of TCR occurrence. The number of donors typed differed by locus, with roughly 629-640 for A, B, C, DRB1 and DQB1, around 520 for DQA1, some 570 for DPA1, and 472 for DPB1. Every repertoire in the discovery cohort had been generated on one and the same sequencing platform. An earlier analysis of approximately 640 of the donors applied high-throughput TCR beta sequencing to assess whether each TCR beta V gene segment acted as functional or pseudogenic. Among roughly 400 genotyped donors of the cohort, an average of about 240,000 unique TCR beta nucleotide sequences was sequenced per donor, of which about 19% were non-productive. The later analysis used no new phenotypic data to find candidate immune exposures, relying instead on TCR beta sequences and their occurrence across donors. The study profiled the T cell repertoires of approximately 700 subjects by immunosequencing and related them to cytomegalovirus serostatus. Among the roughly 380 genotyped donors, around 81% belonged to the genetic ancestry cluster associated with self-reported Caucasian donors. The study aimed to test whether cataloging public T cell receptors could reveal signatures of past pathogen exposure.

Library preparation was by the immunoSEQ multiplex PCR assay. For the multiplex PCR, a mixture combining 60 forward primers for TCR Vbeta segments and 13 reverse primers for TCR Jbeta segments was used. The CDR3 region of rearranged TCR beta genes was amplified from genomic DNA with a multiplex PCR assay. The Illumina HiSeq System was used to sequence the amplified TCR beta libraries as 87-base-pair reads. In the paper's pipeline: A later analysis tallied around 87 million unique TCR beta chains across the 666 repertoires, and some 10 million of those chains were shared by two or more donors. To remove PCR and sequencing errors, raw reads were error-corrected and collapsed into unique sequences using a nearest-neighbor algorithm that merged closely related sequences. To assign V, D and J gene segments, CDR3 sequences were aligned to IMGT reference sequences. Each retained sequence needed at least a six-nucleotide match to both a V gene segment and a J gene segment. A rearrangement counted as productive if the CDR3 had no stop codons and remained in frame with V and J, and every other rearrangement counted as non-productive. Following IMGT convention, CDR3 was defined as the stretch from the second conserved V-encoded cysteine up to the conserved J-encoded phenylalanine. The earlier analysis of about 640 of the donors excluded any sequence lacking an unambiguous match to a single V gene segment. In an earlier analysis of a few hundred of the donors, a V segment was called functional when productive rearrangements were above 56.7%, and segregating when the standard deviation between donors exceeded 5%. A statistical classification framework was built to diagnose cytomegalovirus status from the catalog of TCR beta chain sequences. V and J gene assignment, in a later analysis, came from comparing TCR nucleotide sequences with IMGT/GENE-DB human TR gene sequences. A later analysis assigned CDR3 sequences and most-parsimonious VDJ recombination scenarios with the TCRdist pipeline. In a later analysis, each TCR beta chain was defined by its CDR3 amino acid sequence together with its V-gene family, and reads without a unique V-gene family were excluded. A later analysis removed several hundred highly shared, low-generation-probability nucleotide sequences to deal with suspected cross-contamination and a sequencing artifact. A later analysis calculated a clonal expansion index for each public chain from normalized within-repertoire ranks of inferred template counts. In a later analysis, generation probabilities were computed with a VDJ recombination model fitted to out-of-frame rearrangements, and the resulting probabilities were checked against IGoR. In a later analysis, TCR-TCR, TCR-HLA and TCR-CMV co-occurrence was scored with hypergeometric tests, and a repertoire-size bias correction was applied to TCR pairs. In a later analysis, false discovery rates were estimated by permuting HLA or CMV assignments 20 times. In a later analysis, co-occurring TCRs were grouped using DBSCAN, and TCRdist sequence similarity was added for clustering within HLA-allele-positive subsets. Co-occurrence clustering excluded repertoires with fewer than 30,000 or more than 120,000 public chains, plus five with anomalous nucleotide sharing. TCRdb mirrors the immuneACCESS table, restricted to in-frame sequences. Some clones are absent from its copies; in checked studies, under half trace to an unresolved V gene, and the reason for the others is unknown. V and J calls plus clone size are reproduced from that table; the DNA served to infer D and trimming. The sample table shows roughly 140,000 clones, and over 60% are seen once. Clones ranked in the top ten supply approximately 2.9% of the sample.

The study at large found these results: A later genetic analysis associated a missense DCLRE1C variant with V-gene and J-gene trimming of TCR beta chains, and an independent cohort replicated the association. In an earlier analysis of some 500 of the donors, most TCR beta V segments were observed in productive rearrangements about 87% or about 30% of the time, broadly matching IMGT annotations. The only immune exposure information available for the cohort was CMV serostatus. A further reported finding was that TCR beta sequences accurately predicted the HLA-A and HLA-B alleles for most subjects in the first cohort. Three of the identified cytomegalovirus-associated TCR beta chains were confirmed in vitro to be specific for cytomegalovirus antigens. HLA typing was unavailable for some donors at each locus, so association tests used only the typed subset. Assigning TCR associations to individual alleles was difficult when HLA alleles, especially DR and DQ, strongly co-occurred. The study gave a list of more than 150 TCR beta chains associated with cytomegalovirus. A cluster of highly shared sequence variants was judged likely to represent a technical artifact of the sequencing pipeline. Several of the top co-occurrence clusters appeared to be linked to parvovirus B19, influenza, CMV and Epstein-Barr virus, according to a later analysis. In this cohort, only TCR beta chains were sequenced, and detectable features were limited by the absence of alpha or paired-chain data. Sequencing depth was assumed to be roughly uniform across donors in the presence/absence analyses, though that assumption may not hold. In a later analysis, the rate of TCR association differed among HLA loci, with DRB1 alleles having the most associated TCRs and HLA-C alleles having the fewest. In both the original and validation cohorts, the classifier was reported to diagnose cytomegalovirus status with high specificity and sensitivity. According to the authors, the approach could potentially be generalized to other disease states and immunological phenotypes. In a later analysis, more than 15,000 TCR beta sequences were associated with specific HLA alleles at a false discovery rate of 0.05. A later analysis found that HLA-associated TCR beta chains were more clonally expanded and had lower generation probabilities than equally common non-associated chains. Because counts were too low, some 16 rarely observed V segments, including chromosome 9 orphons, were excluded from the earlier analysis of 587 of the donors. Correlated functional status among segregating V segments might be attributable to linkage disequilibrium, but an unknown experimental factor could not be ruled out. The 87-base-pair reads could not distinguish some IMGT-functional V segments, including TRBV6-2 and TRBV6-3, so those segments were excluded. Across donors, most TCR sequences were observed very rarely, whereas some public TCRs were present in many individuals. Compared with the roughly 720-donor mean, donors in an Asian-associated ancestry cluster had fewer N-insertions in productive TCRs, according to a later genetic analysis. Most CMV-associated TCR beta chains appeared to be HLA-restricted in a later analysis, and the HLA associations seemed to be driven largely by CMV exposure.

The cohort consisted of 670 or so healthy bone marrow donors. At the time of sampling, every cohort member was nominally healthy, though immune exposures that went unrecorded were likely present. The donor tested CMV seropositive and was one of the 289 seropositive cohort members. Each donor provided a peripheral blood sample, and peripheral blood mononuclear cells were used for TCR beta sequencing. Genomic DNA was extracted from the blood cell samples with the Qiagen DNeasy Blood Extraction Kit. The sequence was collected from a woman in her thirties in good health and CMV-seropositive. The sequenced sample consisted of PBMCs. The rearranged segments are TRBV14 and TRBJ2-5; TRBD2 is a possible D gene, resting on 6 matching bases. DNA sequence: TGTGCCAGCAGCGAACCTAGCGTGGCGACCCAGTACTTC. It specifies CASSEPSVATQYF.